These 14 T cell receptor beta chains were all obtained from the same sample, sequenced in a study of Ad26.COV2.S vaccination and SARS-CoV-2 variants. Treatment here: some 19 received Ad26.COV2.S at low or high dose, single or two shots; a few received placebo; per-sample allocation not given. Repertoires come from day 63 after the first vaccine or placebo injection. Profiled with immunoSEQ multiplex PCR; TCRdb holds only in-frame clones, not every one. Of around 450,000 clones listed, around 89% are singletons. This specimen was peripheral blood, taken in a trial of Ad26.COV2.S vaccine versus placebo. These TCRs come from a person aged 18-60 years who received the Ad26.COV2.S COVID-19 vaccine or a placebo.

The genes are TRBV21-1 and TRBJ1-5; the DNA was not compared with TRBD1, the D call given in the table. TRBV21-1 is recorded as a pseudogene. CDR3 size: 18 residues. As DNA, the CDR3 is TGTGCCAGCAGCAAAGGTGGAGGGGGCCTCTATAGCAATCAGCCCCAGCATTTT. The encoded protein is CASSKGGGGLYSNQPQHF.

This chain uses TRBV5-1 with TRBJ2-7, with D tentatively TRBD1 or TRBD2 (5 bases each). Trimming left V 0 bases short and J 3 bases short, with 10 bases between. This CDR3 is built from 14 residues. Germline V gene lookup returns CDR1 SGHRS and CDR2 YFSETQ. The CDR3 coding sequence is TGCGCCAGCAGCTTGGCCATGGGGGACTACGAGCAGTACTTC. Translation gives CASSLAMGDYEQYF.

J is TRBJ2-3 and V is TRBV5-1, with D unclear. The CDR3 runs 14 residues. Trimming removed 0 bases at V and 2 bases at J, with 7 bases between. Looked up from germline, CDR1 is SGHRS and CDR2 is YFSETQ. CDR3 sequence (DNA): TGCGCCAGCAGCTTGGATGCCACCACAGATACGCAGTATTTT. Translated: CASSLDATTDTQYF.

The genes are TRBV6-5 and TRBJ2-7, with 7 bases identical to TRBD2. V trimming: 6 bases; J trimming: 5 bases; junction bases outside the gene matches: 7. This CDR3 is 13 amino acids long. In germline, CDR1 is MNHEY, CDR2 SVGAGI. CDR3: CASREGTTNEQYF. As DNA, the CDR3 is TGTGCCAGCAGGGAGGGGACTACTAACGAGCAGTACTTC.

The CDR3 bases are TGTGCCAGCAGCCTGAACACCGGGGAGCTGTTTTTT. As protein: CASSLNTGELFF. The chain links TRBV11-3 to TRBJ2-2; D not certain. Germline V gene data show CDR1 as SGHNT and CDR2 as YENEEA. V lost 5 bases and J 1 base, leaving 2 bases between the germline ends. The CDR3 length is 12 residues.

This clone appeared once. This chain uses TRBV28 with TRBJ2-7; the match to TRBD2 covers 9 bases. This CDR3 region has 14 residues. J gave up 6 bases and V 10 bases, and 13 bases lay outside the gene matches. The V gene's germline CDR1 is MDHEN and CDR2 SYDVKM. CDR3 nucleotides: TGTGCCACTTACAATAGCGGGAGTCGCGGCGAGCAGTACTTC. Protein: CATYNSGSRGEQYF.

The chain links TRBV7-9 to TRBJ2-1; D may be TRBD2 (6 bases). This CDR3 is built from 16 residues. CDR1 is SEHNR, CDR2 FQNEAQ, per germline (reference sequence). Trimming took 5 bases from V and 2 from J, leaving 16 bases between them. DNA of the CDR3: TGTGCCAGCAGCCCCGCTCACGGGGGAACCTACAATGAGCAGTTCTTC. Translated: CASSPAHGGTYNEQFF. The variable domain in full, completed from reference TRBV7-9 and TRBJ2-1, reads DTGVSQNPRHKITKRGQNVTFRCDPISEHNRLYWYRQTLGQGPEFLTYFQNEAQLEKSRLLSDRFSAERPKGSFSTLEIQRTEQGDSAMYLCASSPAHGGTYNEQFFGPGTRLTVL.

This chain joins TRBV15 and TRBJ2-5; 10 bases agree with TRBD2. The CDR3 has 16 amino acids. V shed 3 bases and J 1 base; nucleotides not matched to a gene: 5. Looked up from germline, CDR1 is LNHNV and CDR2 is YYDKDF (reference sequence). The chain's CDR3 is CATSRSGGALQETQYF. For the CDR3, the DNA is TGTGCCACCAGCAGGAGCGGGGGGGCTCTCCAAGAGACCCAGTACTTC.

This chain joins TRBV30 and TRBJ2-2; TRBD2 agrees at 8 bases. The V and J ends lost 5 bases and 3 bases, in that order; junction bases with no gene match: 8. The V gene's germline CDR1 is GTSNPN and CDR2 SVGIG (reference sequence). The CDR3 runs 15 residues. CDR3 in DNA: TGTGCCTGGGATGCTAGCGGGCGGTACACCGGGGAGCTGTTTTTT. Residues: CAWDASGRYTGELFF.

For this clone: The identical CDR3 is also encoded by other nucleotide sequences in the sample. This chain uses TRBV9 with TRBJ2-7; D tentatively fits TRBD1 or TRBD2 (5 bases each). Germline lookup yields CDR1 SGDLS and CDR2 YYNGEE. This CDR3 region has 13 residues. The V and J ends lost 4 bases and 0 bases respectively, with 8 bases between them. Here the CDR3 reads CASSPGTSYEQYF. CDR3 DNA sequence: TGTGCCAGCAGCCCAGGGACCTCCTACGAGCAGTACTTC.

This clone was counted a single time. The V call is TRBV3-1 (or the pseudogene TRBV3-2), the J call TRBJ2-2; D is unresolved. Germline assignment: CDR1 LGHDT and CDR2 YNNKEL (reference sequence). The CDR3 extends over 13 amino acids. V lost 8 bases to trimming and J lost 5 bases, with 12 bases between them. The CDR3 nucleotides read TGTGCCAGCCGTGGAATAGGGACCGGGGAGCTGTTTTTT. Protein product: CASRGIGTGELFF.

The chain uses TRBV18 and TRBJ2-2; no reliable D call. V lost 10 bases, J lost 1 base, and 13 bases lay in between. Germline V gives CDR1 KGHSH, CDR2 LQKENI. This CDR3 is 14 amino acids long. CDR3 loop: CATSPTVNTGELFF. In nucleotides, the CDR3 is TGTGCCACCAGCCCGACCGTGAACACCGGGGAGCTGTTTTTT.

The CDR3 coding sequence is TGTGCCAGCTCACCCGGTCGGACTAATGAAAAACTGTTTTTT. It codes for CASSPGRTNEKLFF. This chain links TRBV18 with TRBJ1-4; D gene uncertain. V was shortened by 3 bases and J by 2 bases, with 7 bases between the two germline ends. The V gene's germline CDR1 is KGHSH and CDR2 LQKENI. This CDR3 is built from 14 residues.

The chain employs TRBV27 and TRBJ1-4; D gene ambiguous. Germline CDR1 is MNHEY and CDR2 is SMNVEV (reference sequence). The CDR3 consists of 14 residues. V lost 8 bases and J lost 0, with 10 bases in between. CDR3 DNA sequence: TGTGCCAGCGCAACAGTAGCAACTAATGAAAAACTGTTTTTT. It specifies CASATVATNEKLFF.